Listed below are T cell receptor beta chains from one sample, sequenced in a study of T cells in Graves' hyperthyroidism and ophthalmopathy. TCRdb reprocessed the multiplex PCR reads with MiXCR, giving one entry per CDR3 protein. The table includes some 550,000 distinct CDR3 sequences, around 20% detected once. Sequenced material: blood. Receptors originate from a man between 18 and 29 years old with Graves' hyperthyroidism. CDR3s include the opening cysteine and the closing phenylalanine or tryptophan. Fields, in order: D gene, clone size, J gene, V gene, CDR3 DNA, CDR3 protein. D genes are given only for firm matches. Clone size appears in some rows only: once, few, many, or a class for an expanded clone.

D gene: TRBD1; clone size: few; J gene: TRBJ1-6; V gene: TRBV30; CDR3 DNA: TGTGCCTGGAATGGGGGGGCCTTTACGACAGGGCTGGATTCACCCCTCCACTTT; CDR3 protein: CAWNGGAFTTGLDSPLHF
D gene: TRBD1; clone size: many; J gene: TRBJ2-7; V gene: TRBV19; CDR3 DNA: TGTGCCAGTAGTATCGCCGGGACAGGGAACTACGAGCAGTACTTC; CDR3 protein: CASSIAGTGNYEQYF
D gene: NA; clone size: many; J gene: TRBJ1-2; V gene: TRBV6-2/TRBV6-3; CDR3 DNA: TGTGCCAGCAGGGGAGACTATGGCTACACCTTC; CDR3 protein: CASRGDYGYTF
D gene: NA; clone size: many; J gene: TRBJ1-2; V gene: TRBV19; CDR3 DNA: TGTGCCAGTAGTATAGACGACCAGAGGAGGAATGGCTACACCTTC; CDR3 protein: CASSIDDQRRNGYTF
D gene: NA; clone size: NA; J gene: TRBJ1-5; V gene: TRBV13; CDR3 DNA: TGTGCCAGCAGCTTAGGATGGGGTTACAATCAGCCCCAGCATTTT; CDR3 protein: CASSLGWGYNQPQHF
D gene: NA; clone size: many; J gene: TRBJ1-1; V gene: TRBV13; CDR3 DNA: TGTGCCAGCAGCTCCATCCAGGGTCGCGACACTGAAGCTTTCTTT; CDR3 protein: CASSSIQGRDTEAFF
D gene: NA; clone size: many; J gene: TRBJ1-2; V gene: TRBV20-1; CDR3 DNA: TGCAGTGCTAGAGATATCGCCCGGGGGGCTGGCTACACCTTC; CDR3 protein: CSARDIARGAGYTF
D gene: NA; clone size: many; J gene: TRBJ2-7; V gene: TRBV12-3/TRBV12-4; CDR3 DNA: TGTGCCAGCAGCCCTTGGGCGGGATCCTACGAGCAGTACTTC; CDR3 protein: CASSPWAGSYEQYF
D gene: NA; clone size: few; J gene: TRBJ1-1; V gene: TRBV5-5; CDR3 DNA: TGTGCCAGCAGCGCCTTAGAAGGGACAATGAACACTGAAGCTTTCTTT; CDR3 protein: CASSALEGTMNTEAFF
D gene: NA; clone size: NA; J gene: TRBJ1-1; V gene: TRBV11-2; CDR3 DNA: TGTGCCAGCAGCAAAGTCAGGGACGCTAGCTACACTGAAGCTTTCTTT; CDR3 protein: CASSKVRDASYTEAFF
D gene: TRBD1; clone size: many; J gene: TRBJ1-5; V gene: TRBV12-3/TRBV12-4; CDR3 DNA: TGTGCCAGCAGTTCCCCCCTTGACAGGGGGATTCAGCCCCAGCATTTT; CDR3 protein: CASSSPLDRGIQPQHF
D gene: NA; clone size: many; J gene: TRBJ1-1; V gene: TRBV4-1; CDR3 DNA: TGCGCCAGCAGCCAAGTGGGGGGAACTGAAGCTTTCTTT; CDR3 protein: CASSQVGGTEAFF
D gene: NA; clone size: many; J gene: TRBJ2-7; V gene: TRBV28; CDR3 DNA: TGTGCCAGCAGTCCTGACAAAAACCCCTACGAGCAGTACTTC; CDR3 protein: CASSPDKNPYEQYF
D gene: NA; clone size: many; J gene: TRBJ1-2; V gene: TRBV20-1; CDR3 DNA: TGCAGTGCTAGAGTTGACATCTATGGCTACACCTTC; CDR3 protein: CSARVDIYGYTF
D gene: TRBD1; clone size: many; J gene: TRBJ1-1; V gene: TRBV7-9; CDR3 DNA: TGTGCCAGCAGGACAGGGGGTCGTACTGAAGCTTTCTTT; CDR3 protein: CASRTGGRTEAFF
D gene: NA; clone size: many; J gene: TRBJ2-7; V gene: TRBV6-5; CDR3 DNA: TGTGCCAGCAGAAGGACGGTCTCCTACGAGCAGTACTTC; CDR3 protein: CASRRTVSYEQYF
D gene: NA; clone size: many; J gene: TRBJ1-2; V gene: TRBV2; CDR3 DNA: TGTGCCAGCACTGGACAGTATGGCTACACCTTC; CDR3 protein: CASTGQYGYTF
D gene: NA; clone size: many; J gene: TRBJ1-2; V gene: TRBV19; CDR3 DNA: TGTGCCAGTAGTAGCTTGGCCAGGGCGGTGAACTATGGCTACACCTTC; CDR3 protein: CASSSLARAVNYGYTF